This passage covers 32 T cell receptor beta chains from one sample sequenced in a study of blood T cell repertoires in COVID-19. Assay used: immunoSEQ multiplex PCR; TCRdb lists only in-frame clones, some missing. The repertoire consists of 250,000 to 300,000 clones, with roughly 81% occurring once and the leading ten covering more than 6.5%. Sequenced material: PBMCs or T cells enriched from blood (not recorded which). These TCRs come from a woman between 45 and 65 years old who had been exposed to COVID-19.

In DNA, the CDR3 is TGTGCCAGCAGCTTGTGGGGGACTAGACCTTCCTACGAGCAGTACTTC. Its translation is CASSLWGTRPSYEQYF. This chain links TRBV7-2 with TRBJ2-7, with TRBD2 identical over 8 bases. Germline CDR1 SGHTA, CDR2 FQGNSA. The CDR3 is made up of 16 amino acids. With V trimmed by 3 bases and J by 1 base, 8 bases remained unmatched.

In its sample, this clone was seen once. This chain uses TRBV27 with TRBJ2-5; no firm D call. Looked up from germline, CDR1 is MNHEY and CDR2 is SMNVEV (reference sequence). Deletions cut 2 bases from V and 9 bases from J, with 13 bases between. This CDR3 comprises 13 residues. This CDR3 is CASSLNPRVAQYF. The CDR3 nucleotides read TGTGCCAGCAGTTTAAACCCCCGAGTCGCCCAGTACTTC.

The chain joins TRBV14 to TRBJ2-5; D not certain. The germline CDR1 and CDR2 sequences are SGHDN and FVKESK. V dropped 0 bases and J dropped 5 bases, with 10 bases sitting between them. The CDR3 loop spans 14 amino acids. The CDR3 loop reads CASSQDLSRETQYF. The CDR3 DNA follows: TGTGCCAGCAGCCAAGATTTATCGAGGGAGACCCAGTACTTC.

V and J are TRBV21-1 and TRBJ1-1; TRBD1 is the table's D call, not checked against the DNA. TRBV21-1 is a listed pseudogene. The CDR3 is 11 residues long. CDR3 coding DNA: TGCAGGGGGCGCCCGTACACTGAAGCTTTCTTT. Protein: CRGRPYTEAFF.

The rearrangement joins TRBV2 to TRBJ2-6; the D gene is possibly TRBD1 (6 bases). The CDR3 runs 17 residues. Germline V gene lookup returns CDR1 SNHLY and CDR2 FYNNEI. Deletions cut 6 bases from V and 4 bases from J, with 19 bases between. The CDR3 reads CASRWDNPGSGANVLTF. The CDR3 nucleotides read TGTGCCAGCAGGTGGGACAACCCTGGCTCGGGGGCCAACGTCCTGACTTTC.

V is TRBV4-3 and J is TRBJ2-7; a possible D gene is TRBD1 (5 bases). The germline CDR1 and CDR2 sequences are LGHNA and YSLEER. The CDR3 totals 15 residues. V was pared by 4 bases and J by 4 bases, with 17 bases between. CDR3 sequence reads: CASSLTQGSRYEQYF. DNA for the CDR3: TGCGCCAGCAGCCTCACTCAGGGCAGTCGATACGAGCAGTACTTC.

The table lists this clone with many counts. This chain links TRBV5-1 with TRBJ2-7, with D perhaps TRBD1 (6 bases). Trimming took 4 bases from V and 2 from J, leaving 16 bases between them. CDR1 is SGHRS and CDR2 is YFSETQ in the germline V gene. This CDR3 contains 15 residues. The CDR3 loop reads CASSLATGFTYEQYF. Here the CDR3 DNA reads TGCGCCAGCAGCCTGGCGACAGGTTTTACCTACGAGCAGTACTTC. Supplemented by reference TRBV5-1 and TRBJ2-7, the full variable domain reads KAGVTQTPRYLIKTRGQQVTLSCSPISGHRSVSWYQQTPGQGLQFLFEYFSETQRNKGNFPGRFSGRQFSNSRSEMNVSTLELGDSALYLCASSLATGFTYEQYFGPGTRLTVT.

The chain has TRBV7-9 and TRBJ1-1; D gene unclear. Germline V gives CDR1 SEHNR, CDR2 FQNEAQ (reference sequence). The V gene lost 5 bases and the J gene lost 11 bases, with 15 bases spanning the gap. The CDR3 loop spans 12 amino acids. The DNA for the CDR3 is TGTGCCAGCAGCGTGATCCTTTCACACGCTTTCTTT. Its protein is CASSVILSHAFF.

This chain joins TRBV2 and TRBJ1-5; D not certain. The germline gives CDR1 SNHLY, CDR2 FYNNEI. This CDR3 contains 15 residues. The V end lost 6 bases, the J end lost 0 bases, and 12 bases lay between the germline ends. CDR3 in DNA: TGTGCCAGCAGACTGCTGAGAAATAGCAATCAGCCCCAGCATTTT. This gives the protein CASRLLRNSNQPQHF.

The chain has TRBV13 and TRBJ2-7; 9 bases match TRBD2. The V and J ends lost 3 bases and 4 bases, in that order; junction bases with no gene match: 10. The CDR3 contains 16 residues. Germline V gives CDR1 PRHDT, CDR2 FYEKMQ (reference sequence). For the CDR3, the DNA is TGTGCCAGCAGCTTGAAACTAAGTAGCGGGGGTTACGAGCAGTACTTC. Translation: CASSLKLSSGGYEQYF.

V usage is TRBV7-9 and J usage is TRBJ2-1, with TRBD2 identical over 15 bases. Germline V gives CDR1 SEHNR, CDR2 FQNEAQ (reference sequence). J gave up 6 bases and V 5 bases, and 8 bases lay outside the gene matches. This CDR3 has 17 residues. DNA of the CDR3: TGTGCCAGCAGCCCAGGACTAGCGGGGGGGCCCGGCAATGAGCAGTTCTTC. Its translation is CASSPGLAGGPGNEQFF.

The V call is TRBV5-1, the J call TRBJ1-1, with 9 bases that match TRBD1. Germline assignment: CDR1 SGHRS and CDR2 YFSETQ. V trimming: 1 base; J trimming: 4 bases; junction bases outside the gene matches: 5. The CDR3 is 15 residues long. Here the CDR3 reads CASSLTGGAGTEAFF. CDR3 DNA: TGCGCCAGCAGCTTGACAGGGGGCGCGGGCACTGAAGCTTTCTTT.

The gene calls are TRBV7-2 and TRBJ2-3; 7 bases are a match to TRBD2. V lost 1 base to trimming and J lost 5 bases; unmatched junction nucleotides: 3. The CDR3 has 14 residues. Germline V gene data show CDR1 as SGHTA and CDR2 as FQGNSA. CDR3 sequence reads: CASSLGSGGDTQYF. CDR3 sequence (DNA): TGTGCCAGCAGCTTAGGATCGGGGGGAGATACGCAGTATTTT.

The chain carries TRBV29-1 and TRBJ2-5; 14 bases line up with TRBD2. Germline V gene data show CDR1 as SQVTM and CDR2 as ANQGSEA. The CDR3 length is 15 residues. The V gene end was trimmed by 6 bases and the J gene end by 1 base; junction bases not matched to a gene: 4. The CDR3 region has the DNA TGCAGCGTCCTCGGGACTAGCGGGGGCCAAGAGACCCAGTACTTC. Its protein is CSVLGTSGGQETQYF. The whole variable domain, filled in from reference TRBV29-1 and TRBJ2-5, reads SAVISQKPSRDICQRGTSLTIQCQVDSQVTMMFWYRQQPGQSLTLIATANQGSEATYESGFVIDKFPISRPNLTFSTLTVSNMSPEDSSIYLCSVLGTSGGQETQYFGPGTRLLVL.

This clone showed up just once. A much larger clone sits a single nucleotide away, making a read error possible. Other DNA sequences in the same sample also yield this CDR3. The V and J genes are TRBV7-3 and TRBJ2-6, with unresolved D. The germline V gene encodes CDR1 SGHTA and CDR2 FQGTGA. The CDR3 contains 13 residues. Trimming removed 5 bases at V and 1 base at J, with 3 bases between. The CDR3 sequence: CASSPSGANVLTF. CDR3 bases: TGTGCCAGCAGCCCATCTGGGGCCAACGTCCTGACTTTC.

V usage is TRBV10-3 and J usage is TRBJ1-1; D is ambiguous. Deletions cut 6 bases from V and 1 base from J, with 9 bases between. The CDR3 length is 13 residues. Germline V gene lookup returns CDR1 ENHRY and CDR2 SYGVKD. The CDR3 protein is CAISPKQNTEAFF. CDR3 nucleotides: TGTGCCATCAGCCCGAAACAGAACACTGAAGCTTTCTTT.

The genes are TRBV29-1 and TRBJ1-2; possible D gene TRBD1, 6 bases. CDR1 is SQVTM and CDR2 is ANQGSEA in the germline V gene. The CDR3 is made up of 14 amino acids. V gave up 1 base and J gave up 3 bases, with 12 bases separating them. CDR3 amino acids: CSVEGGRGDYGYTF. The DNA of the CDR3 is TGCAGCGTTGAAGGAGGCAGGGGAGACTATGGCTACACCTTC.

In this sample, this clone turned up a few times. The rearrangement uses TRBV12-5 and TRBJ1-5, with D tentatively TRBD1 (5 bases). V was clipped by 1 base and J by 2 bases, with 24 bases between them. Germline V gene sequence: CDR1 LGHNT, CDR2 FRNRAP. The CDR3 has 20 amino acids. The DNA of the CDR3 is TGTGCTAGTGGTTTGGCCCCCGGGGGGATGAAGTTTGAGGGCAATCAGCCCCAGCATTTT. Translating it yields CASGLAPGGMKFEGNQPQHF.

The chain combines TRBV9 with TRBJ1-2; D is ambiguous. Trimming took 4 bases from V and 8 from J, leaving 18 bases between them. Per germline, CDR1 SGDLS and CDR2 YYNGEE. The CDR3 loop spans 14 amino acids. CDR3 bases: TGTGCCAGCAGCCCACCTCGACTAGGCGGGGGCTACACCTTC. Its protein product is CASSPPRLGGGYTF.

The chain carries TRBV18 and TRBJ2-2, with D perhaps matching TRBD2 (6 bases). V lost 3 bases and J lost 1, with 12 bases in between. This CDR3 has 16 amino acids. Looked up from germline, CDR1 is KGHSH and CDR2 is LQKENI. CDR3: CASSPDLAVNTGELFF. The CDR3 nucleotides are TGTGCCAGCTCACCGGACTTAGCGGTGAACACCGGGGAGCTGTTTTTT.

This clone was observed once. The genes are TRBV5-1 and TRBJ1-1; D is uncertain. CDR3 length: 16 residues. Trimming left V 1 base short and J 0 bases short, with 13 bases between. Germline CDR1 reads SGHRS; CDR2 reads YFSETQ. The chain's CDR3 is CASSLSGLDMNTEAFF. CDR3 nucleotide sequence: TGCGCCAGCAGCTTGAGCGGACTTGATATGAACACTGAAGCTTTCTTT.

The V and J genes are TRBV5-1 and TRBJ1-2; D possibly corresponds to TRBD1 (5 bases). Looked up from germline, CDR1 is SGHRS and CDR2 is YFSETQ. With 5 bases removed from V and 9 bases from J, the gap between germline ends came to 20 bases. This CDR3 is 14 amino acids long. Here the CDR3 DNA reads TGCGCCAGCAGTTTTTCCCAGGGATCCCGGAGCTACACCTTC. Translating gives CASSFSQGSRSYTF.

This chain joins TRBV19 and TRBJ1-2, with 8 bases aligning to TRBD1. The CDR3 contains 14 residues. CDR1 LNHDA and CDR2 SQIVND come from the germline V gene (reference sequence). Trimming removed 4 bases from V and 5 bases from J; junction bases left unmatched: 6. DNA of the CDR3: TGTGCCAGTAGTACCCGGACAGGGACGTATGGCTACACCTTC. Protein sequence: CASSTRTGTYGYTF. Full variable domain (outside the CDR3, taken from reference TRBV19 and TRBJ1-2): DGGITQSPKYLFRKEGQNVTLSCEQNLNHDAMYWYRQDPGQGLRLIYYSQIVNDFQKGDIAEGYSVSREKKESFPLTVTSAQKNPTAFYLCASSTRTGTYGYTFGSGTRLTVV.

For the CDR3, the DNA is TGTGCCACCAGCAGATTTCGACAGGCCAGTAGCAATCAGCCCCAGCATTTT. This sequence encodes CATSRFRQASSNQPQHF. V usage is TRBV15 and J usage is TRBJ1-5; weak D call: TRBD1 (6 bases). Deletions cut 2 bases from V and 0 bases from J, with 14 bases between. Germline loops: CDR1 LNHNV, CDR2 YYDKDF (reference sequence). The CDR3 contains 17 residues.

The V and J genes are TRBV4-1 and TRBJ2-5; D gene ambiguous. Per the germline V gene, CDR1 is MGHRA and CDR2 is YSYEKL. V shed 0 bases and J shed 1 base, with 6 bases lying between them. This CDR3 spans 14 amino acids. The CDR3 is CASSQDGFQETQYF. The CDR3 DNA reads as TGCGCCAGCAGCCAAGATGGCTTCCAAGAGACCCAGTACTTC.

V is TRBV10-3 and J is TRBJ1-1, with 9 bases that match TRBD1. From germline, CDR1 is ENHRY and CDR2 SYGVKD. The V gene end was trimmed by 2 bases and the J gene end by 6 bases; junction bases not matched to a gene: 7. The CDR3 runs 15 residues. The CDR3 sequence is CAISETDRGIAEAFF. Here the CDR3 DNA reads TGTGCCATCAGTGAGACAGACAGGGGGATCGCTGAAGCTTTCTTT.

This chain links TRBV6-4 with TRBJ2-1; tentatively, D is TRBD2 (7 bases). Germline lookup yields CDR1 MRHNA and CDR2 SNTAGT. V dropped 5 bases and J dropped 7 bases, with 18 bases sitting between them. This CDR3 is 15 amino acids long. The CDR3 sequence: CASSLRGGAGNEQFF. The DNA of the CDR3 is TGTGCCAGCAGTCTGAGGGGGGGGGCTGGTAATGAGCAGTTCTTC.

The chain uses TRBV6-4 and TRBJ1-5; 7 nucleotides line up with TRBD1. This CDR3 region has 15 residues. With 6 bases clipped from V and 6 bases from J, the junction kept 11 bases outside the gene matches. Per germline, CDR1 MRHNA and CDR2 SNTAGT. The CDR3 sequence is CASSPQEGAGQPQHF. CDR3 nucleotide sequence: TGTGCCAGCAGCCCTCAAGAGGGGGCCGGTCAGCCCCAGCATTTT.

This clone was picked up one time. The rearrangement uses TRBV14 and TRBJ2-7; 10 bases map to TRBD1. The germline V gene encodes CDR1 SGHDN and CDR2 FVKESK. With V trimmed by 3 bases and J by 6 bases, 8 bases remained unmatched. This CDR3 is built from 15 residues. The CDR3 protein is CASSQGNRDRGEQYF. CDR3 nucleotide sequence: TGTGCCAGCAGCCAGGGTAACCGGGACAGGGGCGAGCAGTACTTC. Complete variable domain (other parts from reference TRBV14 and TRBJ2-7): EAGVTQFPSHSVIEKGQTVTLRCDPISGHDNLYWYRRVMGKEIKFLLHFVKESKQDESGMPNNRFLAERTGGTYSTLKVQPAELEDSGVYFCASSQGNRDRGEQYFGPGTRLTVT.

The chain employs TRBV19 and TRBJ1-2; D is possibly TRBD1 (6 bases). Per the germline V gene, CDR1 is LNHDA and CDR2 is SQIVND (reference sequence). Between the trimmed V and J ends, which lost 6 bases and 3 bases, there was a span of 17 bases. The CDR3 length is 15 residues. The CDR3 loop reads CASSSPRAGDYGYTF. The CDR3 DNA reads TGTGCCAGTAGCTCCCCAAGAGCAGGGGACTATGGCTACACCTTC.

The sample holds a few counts of this clone. The chain is built from TRBV19 and TRBJ2-1; TRBD1 is a possible D gene (5 bases). Trimming cost V 1 base and J 10 bases, with 11 bases left between them. The germline gives CDR1 LNHDA, CDR2 SQIVND (reference sequence). This CDR3 region has 13 residues. CDR3 protein: CASSIGWSGEQFF. The CDR3 DNA sequence: TGTGCCAGTAGTATAGGGTGGTCAGGGGAGCAGTTCTTC. The full variable domain, its missing parts supplied by reference TRBV19 and TRBJ2-1, is DGGITQSPKYLFRKEGQNVTLSCEQNLNHDAMYWYRQDPGQGLRLIYYSQIVNDFQKGDIAEGYSVSREKKESFPLTVTSAQKNPTAFYLCASSIGWSGEQFFGPGTRLTVL.

This clone is a singleton in its sample. The chain is built from TRBV7-2 and TRBJ1-5; maybe TRBD1 (5 bases). The CDR3 has 14 residues. Trimming shortened V by 4 bases and J by 5 bases, and 12 bases separated the two germline ends. Germline loops: CDR1 SGHTA, CDR2 FQGNSA. CDR3 coding DNA: TGTGCCAGCAGCTCCGACAGTCCGTATCAGCCCCAGCATTTT. Translation: CASSSDSPYQPQHF.